Below, 23 T cell receptor beta chains from the same sample are listed, as sequenced in a study of T cells in Graves' hyperthyroidism and ophthalmopathy. Amplification yielded TCR beta CDR3 regions, with RNA transcripts as the source. The TCR CDR3 first-round RT-PCR relied on the HTBI primer set. TCRdb reprocessed the multiplex PCR reads via MiXCR and lists one record per CDR3 protein. Of about 420,000 distinct CDR3 sequences detected, 15% to 19% appear once; the ten largest clones hold approximately 14%. The source material was blood. The receptors shown here come from a woman between 18 and 30 years old with Graves' hyperthyroidism.

This clonotype was observed a few times. This rearrangement joins TRBV6-1 to TRBJ2-2; tentatively, D is TRBD1 (6 bases). The CDR3 extends over 15 amino acids. Trimming cost V 5 bases and J 5 bases, with 15 bases left between them. The germline V gene has CDR1 MNHNS and CDR2 SASEGT. Here the CDR3 DNA reads TGTGCCAGCAGTTCGGACAGAGTTGATACCGGGGAGCTGTTTTTT. Translating gives CASSSDRVDTGELFF.

For the CDR3, the DNA is TGCAGCGTTGGTGGAGTTAGCGGGGAGAGCACAGATACGCAGTATTTT. Translated, it gives CSVGGVSGESTDTQYF. The chain combines TRBV29-1 with TRBJ2-3; 8 bases map to TRBD2. The CDR3 is made up of 16 amino acids. V lost 4 bases, J lost 0 bases, and 9 bases stayed unmatched. Germline values: CDR1 SQVTM, CDR2 ANQGSEA.

The V call is TRBV28, the J call TRBJ2-2; 10 bases map to TRBD2. Germline loops: CDR1 MDHEN, CDR2 SYDVKM. CDR3 length equals 15 residues. V was pared by 8 bases and J by 4 bases, with 7 bases of the junction left unmatched. This chain's CDR3 is CASGRLAGFTGELFF. CDR3 bases: TGTGCCAGCGGACGACTAGCGGGTTTCACCGGGGAGCTGTTTTTT.

This clonotype was detected ten times or more. The chain is built from TRBV24-1 and TRBJ2-1; the match to TRBD2 covers 10 bases. CDR3 length: 16 residues. Trimming cost V 0 bases and J 8 bases; bases outside gene matches: 6. Germline V CDR1 and CDR2: KGHDR, SFDVKD. Here the CDR3 DNA reads TGTGCCACCAGTGATTTGTTAGCGGGAGGTAGGGATGAGCAGTTCTTC. This gives the protein CATSDLLAGGRDEQFF.

The genes are TRBV29-1 and TRBJ2-3; D gene unclear. The germline V gene has CDR1 SQVTM and CDR2 ANQGSEA. CDR3 length: 11 residues. Trimming removed 6 bases from V and 2 bases from J, with 6 bases in between. CDR3 amino acids: CSVQVTDTQYF. CDR3 sequence (DNA): TGCAGCGTCCAAGTCACAGATACGCAGTATTTT.

This clonotype was counted between two and nine times. The chain recombines TRBV24-1 with TRBJ2-5, with TRBD2 matching over 7 bases. The CDR3 runs to 14 residues. V lost 1 base to trimming and J lost 5 bases; unmatched junction nucleotides: 3. The germline CDR1 and CDR2 sequences are KGHDR and SFDVKD. The CDR3 loop is CATSDFKAGETQYF. CDR3 sequence (DNA): TGTGCCACCAGTGATTTTAAAGCGGGGGAGACCCAGTACTTC.

The sample holds a few counts of this clonotype. This rearrangement joins TRBV6-5 to TRBJ2-6; D ambiguous. Per the germline V gene, CDR1 is MNHEY and CDR2 is SVGAGI. The CDR3 is 15 amino acids. Trimming cost V 2 bases and J 0 bases, with 5 bases left between them. The CDR3 sequence: CASSYVGSGANVLTF. The CDR3 DNA is TGTGCCAGCAGTTACGTGGGCTCTGGGGCCAACGTCCTGACTTTC.

This clonotype appeared many times. V and J are TRBV7-9 and TRBJ2-1; 13 bases align to TRBD2. From germline, CDR1 is SEHNR and CDR2 FQNEAQ (reference sequence). There are 17 residues in the CDR3. J was trimmed by 1 base and V by 5 bases; bases with no gene match: 5. The CDR3 region has the DNA TGTGCCAGCAGCCGGACTAGCGGGAGTTTGTCCTACAATGAGCAGTTCTTC. This translates into CASSRTSGSLSYNEQFF.

Only a few counts were recorded for this clonotype. This sequence joins TRBV2 and TRBJ2-7, with D tentatively TRBD1 (6 bases). The CDR3 sequence is 14 residues long. Trimming took off 7 bases at V and 2 bases at J, with 15 bases between the two ends. CDR1 is SNHLY and CDR2 is FYNNEI in the germline V gene. The CDR3 loop is CASIKRQDTYEQYF. CDR3 nucleotides: TGTGCCAGCATCAAGAGACAGGACACCTACGAGCAGTACTTC.

The V gene is TRBV6-5, the J gene TRBJ2-7, with D perhaps TRBD2 (6 bases). V was trimmed by 2 bases and J by 3 bases, leaving 14 bases between them. Germline V gene data show CDR1 as MNHEY and CDR2 as SVGAGI. This CDR3 region has 15 residues. CDR3 protein: CASSYAGTPDYEQYF. CDR3 nucleotides: TGTGCCAGCAGTTACGCCGGGACTCCTGACTACGAGCAGTACTTC.

CDR3 protein: CASSPGLFNNEQFF. DNA of the CDR3: TGCGCCAGCAGCCCGGGACTTTTCAACAATGAGCAGTTCTTC. The chain has TRBV4-3 and TRBJ2-1; D might be TRBD2 (6 bases). Germline loops: CDR1 LGHNA, CDR2 YSLEER. CDR3 length equals 14 residues. V was clipped by 4 bases and J by 5 bases, with 12 bases between them.

This chain connects TRBV28 to TRBJ2-1, with 11 bases fitting TRBD2. Unmatched junction bases numbered 6, after V lost 6 bases and J lost 8 bases. CDR1 is MDHEN, CDR2 SYDVKM, per germline. The CDR3 has 14 amino acids. CDR3 region: CASSPTSGSYEQFF. Written as DNA, the CDR3 is TGTGCCAGCAGCCCCACTAGCGGGAGCTATGAGCAGTTCTTC.

This chain joins TRBV4-1 and TRBJ1-1, with D unresolved. The length of the CDR3 is 16 residues. The V end was cut by 1 base, the J end by 4 bases, with 16 bases between. The V gene's germline CDR1 is MGHRA and CDR2 YSYEKL. CDR3 region: CASSQVRGPAGTEAFF. CDR3 nucleotides: TGCGCCAGCAGCCAAGTACGTGGACCCGCCGGCACTGAAGCTTTCTTT.

This clonotype was seen at least ten times. V is TRBV5-1 and J is TRBJ2-1, with TRBD1 matching over 8 bases. The length of the CDR3 is 16 residues. The junction had 12 bases not matched to a gene; V was cut back by 3 bases and J by 7 bases. Germline V lookup: CDR1 SGHRS, CDR2 YFSETQ. The CDR3 DNA sequence: TGCGCCAGCAGCTACAGGGGGGCCAGCCTACGGAATGAGCAGTTCTTC. Its protein product is CASSYRGASLRNEQFF.

Only a few counts were recorded for this clonotype. V is TRBV11-3 and J is TRBJ2-2, with 10 positions matching TRBD2. Germline V gives CDR1 SGHNT, CDR2 YENEEA. With V trimmed by 5 bases and J by 6 bases, 3 bases remained unmatched. This CDR3 contains 14 residues. The CDR3 sequence: CASSKRGGPGELFF. The CDR3 DNA follows: TGTGCCAGCAGCAAGCGGGGGGGCCCCGGGGAGCTGTTTTTT.

The table lists this clonotype with many counts. J is TRBJ1-2 and V is TRBV6-5, with TRBD1 as a possible D gene (6 bases). Between the trimmed V and J ends, which lost 0 bases and 4 bases, there was a span of 21 bases. The CDR3 runs to 18 residues. CDR1 is MNHEY, CDR2 SVGAGI, per germline. This CDR3 is CASSYSNFGGPSGYGYTF. The CDR3 bases are TGTGCCAGCAGTTACTCGAATTTCGGGGGGCCTTCGGGCTATGGCTACACCTTC.

The chain carries TRBV19 and TRBJ1-2; 8 bases align to TRBD1. Unmatched junction bases numbered 6, after V lost 4 bases and J lost 8 bases. Germline V gene lookup returns CDR1 LNHDA and CDR2 SQIVND (reference sequence). The length of the CDR3 is 13 residues. The CDR3 is CASSTTRGQGYTF. The CDR3 coding sequence is TGTGCCAGTAGTACTACCAGGGGGCAGGGCTACACCTTC.

This clonotype was detected ten times or more. This sequence joins TRBV28 and TRBJ1-2; 9 nucleotides line up with TRBD1. Germline V CDR1 and CDR2: MDHEN, SYDVKM. The length of the CDR3 is 14 residues. Trimming at V came to 7 bases and at J to 8 bases, leaving 11 bases not matched to a gene. The CDR3, as DNA: TGTGCCAGCATTCTGACAGGGGGATTGGGAGGCTACACCTTC. Translation: CASILTGGLGGYTF.

This clonotype was seen at least ten times. This chain uses TRBV2 with TRBJ2-7, with 7 positions matching TRBD1. The J segment lost 3 bases and the V segment lost 10 bases, leaving 6 bases of the junction unmatched. The CDR3 length is 12 residues. Germline CDR1 reads SNHLY; CDR2 reads FYNNEI. CDR3 sequence: CATYRDSYEQYF. In nucleotides, the CDR3 is TGTGCCACCTACCGGGACAGCTACGAGCAGTACTTC.

Ten or more counts support this clonotype. The chain recombines TRBV12-3 or TRBV12-4 with TRBJ1-1, with D unresolved. V was shortened by 8 bases and J by 5 bases, with 15 bases between the two germline ends. The CDR3 extends over 13 amino acids. For the CDR3, the DNA is TGTGCCAGCGCGGTGGGCGGGAGAACTGAAGCTTTCTTT. Its translation: CASAVGGRTEAFF.

This clonotype was picked up many times. The chain employs TRBV6-9 and TRBJ2-2; 10 positions agree with TRBD2. The CDR3 totals 18 residues. Germline CDR1 is MNHGY and CDR2 is SVAAGI. Germline trimming cut 1 base from V and 3 bases from J; bases unmatched to any gene: 8. The CDR3 DNA reads TGTGCCAGCAGTTATTTCCGGCCTAGCGGGGGTTACACCGGGGAGCTGTTTTTT. The encoded protein is CASSYFRPSGGYTGELFF.

This clonotype was counted only a few times. The J gene is TRBJ2-1, the V gene TRBV10-3; D is unclear. This CDR3 has 13 residues. Germline lookup yields CDR1 ENHRY and CDR2 SYGVKD. V lost 3 bases and J 7 bases, leaving 10 bases between the germline ends. The CDR3 loop is CAISDSSRNEQFF. CDR3 nucleotides: TGTGCCATCAGTGATTCGTCCCGAAATGAGCAGTTCTTC.

The chain recombines TRBV29-1 with TRBJ1-2; the D is unclear. The CDR3 spans 13 residues. Germline V gives CDR1 SQVTM, CDR2 ANQGSEA. Trimming removed 2 bases from V and 7 bases from J, with 14 bases in between. The CDR3 DNA is TGCAGCGTTGAAACCGTTATACTACGTGGCTACACCTTC. Translation gives CSVETVILRGYTF.